The clone carrying this T cell receptor beta chain has ten or more counts. Its antigen is not identified. This sample is part of a study of early T cells in non-severe SARS-CoV-2 infection. Overall study findings and caveats: VDJdb matches were skewed toward anti-spike CD8 T cell responses.

Each cDNA molecule carried a unique molecular identifier. TCRdb re-called the 5' RACE reads through MiXCR, storing one row per CDR3 protein. The table lists tens of thousands of distinct CDR3 sequences, about 15% of them singletons, with roughly 4.2% in the top ten. Germline lookup yields CDR1 MNHEY and CDR2 SMNVEV (reference sequence). The V segment lost 5 bases and the J segment 8 bases; nucleotides outside the gene matches: 4. The CDR3 is made up of 14 amino acids. The sample consisted of whole blood, taken at baseline. This rearrangement joins TRBV27 to TRBJ1-6, with 9 positions matching TRBD1. This receptor was identified in an adult who was a healthcare worker with PCR-confirmed SARS-CoV-2 infection or an uninfected control (not recorded which). CDR3 protein: CASSPWTGDSPLHF. For the CDR3, the DNA is TGTGCCAGCAGTCCATGGACAGGGGATTCACCCCTCCACTTT.